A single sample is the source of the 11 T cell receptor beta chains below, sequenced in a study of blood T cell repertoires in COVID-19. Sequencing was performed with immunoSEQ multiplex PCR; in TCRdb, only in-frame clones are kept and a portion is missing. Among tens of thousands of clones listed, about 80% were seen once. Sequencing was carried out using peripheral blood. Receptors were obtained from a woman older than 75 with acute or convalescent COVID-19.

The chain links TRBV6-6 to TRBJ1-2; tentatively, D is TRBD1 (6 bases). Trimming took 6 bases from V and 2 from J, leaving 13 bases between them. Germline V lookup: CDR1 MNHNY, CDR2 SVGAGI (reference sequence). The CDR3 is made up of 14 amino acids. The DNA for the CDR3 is TGTGCCAGCAGACCCAGGGGATCAAACTATGGCTACACCTTC. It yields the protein CASRPRGSNYGYTF.

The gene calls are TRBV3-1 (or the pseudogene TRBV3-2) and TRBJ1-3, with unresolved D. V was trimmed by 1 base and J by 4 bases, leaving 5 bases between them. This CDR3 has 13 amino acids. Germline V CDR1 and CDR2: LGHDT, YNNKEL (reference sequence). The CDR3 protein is CASSQAGGNTIYF. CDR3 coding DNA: TGTGCCAGCAGCCAAGCCGGGGGAAACACCATATATTTT.

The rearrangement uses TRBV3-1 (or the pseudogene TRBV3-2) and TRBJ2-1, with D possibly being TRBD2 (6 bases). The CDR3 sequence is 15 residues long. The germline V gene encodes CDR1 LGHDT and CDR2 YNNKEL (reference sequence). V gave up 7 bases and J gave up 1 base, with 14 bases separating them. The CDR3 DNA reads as TGTGCCAGCACTAAGGGGACTCAGTCCTACAATGAGCAGTTCTTC. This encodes CASTKGTQSYNEQFF.

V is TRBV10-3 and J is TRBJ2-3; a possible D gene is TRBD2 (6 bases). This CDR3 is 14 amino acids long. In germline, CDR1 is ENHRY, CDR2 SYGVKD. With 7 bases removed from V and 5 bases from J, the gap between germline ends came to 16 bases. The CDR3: CAIKEGQVKDTQYF. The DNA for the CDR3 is TGTGCCATCAAGGAGGGGCAGGTAAAAGATACGCAGTATTTT.

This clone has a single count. As DNA, the CDR3 is TGTGCCAGCAGGACAAGTGGGTGGAAGGTTAACACCGGGGAGCTGTTTTTT. Its protein product is CASRTSGWKVNTGELFF. The V gene is TRBV7-9, the J gene TRBJ2-2; D remains ambiguous. The CDR3 loop spans 17 amino acids. The V end was cut by 6 bases, the J end by 2 bases, with 19 bases between. Germline V gives CDR1 SEHNR, CDR2 FQNEAQ (reference sequence).

In nucleotides, the CDR3 is TGTGCCCTCCAGGGACTAGCTTACGAGCAGTACTTC. Amino acid sequence: CALQGLAYEQYF. The rearrangement links TRBV19 to TRBJ2-7; 9 bases fit TRBD2. Germline loops: CDR1 LNHDA, CDR2 SQIVND (reference sequence). The CDR3 is 12 residues long. V lost 11 bases to trimming and J lost 4 bases; unmatched junction nucleotides: 6. The variable domain in full, completed from reference TRBV19 and TRBJ2-7, reads DGGITQSPKYLFRKEGQNVTLSCEQNLNHDAMYWYRQDPGQGLRLIYYSQIVNDFQKGDIAEGYSVSREKKESFPLTVTSAQKNPTAFYLCALQGLAYEQYFGPGTRLTVT.

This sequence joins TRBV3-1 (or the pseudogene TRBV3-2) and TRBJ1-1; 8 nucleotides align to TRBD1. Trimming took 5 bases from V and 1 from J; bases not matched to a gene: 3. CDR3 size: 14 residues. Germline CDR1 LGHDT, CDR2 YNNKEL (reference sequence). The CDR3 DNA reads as TGTGCCAGCAGCAAAGGACAGGGGAACACTGAAGCTTTCTTT. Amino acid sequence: CASSKGQGNTEAFF.

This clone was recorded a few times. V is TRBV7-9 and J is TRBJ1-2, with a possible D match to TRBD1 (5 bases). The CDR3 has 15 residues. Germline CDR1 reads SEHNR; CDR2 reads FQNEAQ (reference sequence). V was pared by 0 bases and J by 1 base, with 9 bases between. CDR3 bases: TGTGCCAGCAGCTTAGCGTGGGGGGATAACTATGGCTACACCTTC. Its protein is CASSLAWGDNYGYTF.

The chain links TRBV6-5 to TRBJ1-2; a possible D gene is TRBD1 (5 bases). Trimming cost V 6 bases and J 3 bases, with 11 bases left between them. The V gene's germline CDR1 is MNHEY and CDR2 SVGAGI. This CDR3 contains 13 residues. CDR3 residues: CASRKTAHYGYTF. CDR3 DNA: TGTGCCAGCAGAAAGACAGCCCACTATGGCTACACCTTC.

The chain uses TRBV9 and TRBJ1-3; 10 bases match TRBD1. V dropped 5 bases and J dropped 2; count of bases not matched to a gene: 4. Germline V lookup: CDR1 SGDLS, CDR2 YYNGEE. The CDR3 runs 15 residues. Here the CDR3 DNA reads TGTGCCAGCAGAGCCGGGACAGGGGCTGGAAACACCATATATTTT. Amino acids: CASRAGTGAGNTIYF. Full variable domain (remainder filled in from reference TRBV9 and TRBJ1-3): DSGVTQTPKHLITATGQRVTLRCSPRSGDLSVYWYQQSLDQGLQFLIQYYNGEERAKGNILERFSAQQFPDLHSELNLSSLELGDSALYFCASRAGTGAGNTIYFGEGSWLTVV.

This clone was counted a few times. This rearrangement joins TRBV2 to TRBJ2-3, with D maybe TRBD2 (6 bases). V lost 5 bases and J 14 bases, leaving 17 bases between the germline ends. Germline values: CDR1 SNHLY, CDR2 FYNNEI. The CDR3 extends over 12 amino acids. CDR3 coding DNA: TGTGCCAGCAGTAGCCGGGACTTATATTGGTATTTT. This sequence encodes CASSSRDLYWYF.